This T cell receptor (beta chain) comes out of a study of OX40 agonist ivuxolimab in advanced cancers. Study summary: Checkpoint inhibitors had been given previously to 40% of patients.

Sampling of blood occurred at baseline, cycle 4 day 1, and cycle 7 day 1. Sequenced by immunoSEQ multiplex PCR; TCRdb stores in-frame clones only, minus some. The data contain tens of thousands of clones, 90% to 95% of them singletons. Deletions cut 5 bases from V and 0 bases from J, with 16 bases between. Germline V CDR1 and CDR2: MNHEY, SMNVEV (reference sequence). The CDR3 sequence is 16 residues long. Sequenced material: CD4+ or CD8+ T cells sorted from blood, taken in a trial of the OX40 agonist ivuxolimab. The receptor's source is an adult with an advanced solid tumor such as melanoma, head and neck, liver or kidney cancer. The chain couples TRBV27 to TRBJ1-1, with D perhaps matching TRBD1 (6 bases). CDR3 sequence: CASSLQGPHVNTEAFF. The CDR3 coding sequence is TGTGCCAGCAGTCTACAGGGACCCCATGTGAACACTGAAGCTTTCTTT.